This record looks at one TCR beta chain sequence and its context. These data belong to a study of blood T cell repertoires in COVID-19. Original handling: Counts of nucleated cells, estimated from reference gene primer amplification, were obtained. Generated by immunoSEQ multiplex PCR, the TCRdb table keeps only in-frame clones and is missing some. V, J and clone size are those of that table, while D and trimming were read from the DNA. The data contain 250,000 or so clones, approximately 87% of them singletons. Sequenced sample: peripheral blood. The receptor's source is a middle-aged woman who had recovered from COVID-19.

The CDR3 is CASTGERDFGYTF. CDR3 DNA: TGTGCCAGCACCGGAGAGAGGGATTTTGGCTACACCTTC. The chain employs TRBV2 and TRBJ1-2; D is undetermined. This CDR3 comprises 13 residues. Germline values: CDR1 SNHLY, CDR2 FYNNEI. V was trimmed by 7 bases and J by 7 bases, leaving 16 bases between them.